Presented here are 7 T cell receptor beta chains from one specimen sequenced in a study of human T cells and chemical hapten exposure. TCRdb fed the RACE reads into MiXCR, producing one record per CDR3 protein. The sample records around 130,000 distinct CDR3 sequences, approximately 11% being singletons. Sample time point: patch test 3, about 24 weeks after DPC sensitization. Treatment in this sample: therapeutic diphenylcyclopropenone sensitization with weekly scalp DPC. This material consisted of whole blood, taken in connection with sensitization to the hapten diphenylcyclopropenone (DPC). The receptors originated from a woman between 50 and 59 years old with alopecia areata. Some clones in this sample may be carry-over from other donors' samples.

This clonotype was detected only once. Since the CDR3 does not end with the conserved phenylalanine or tryptophan, this likely comes from a read error. The V call is TRBV5-6, the J call TRBJ2-1; 14 nucleotides agree with TRBD2. From germline, CDR1 is SGHDT and CDR2 YYEEEE. After removal of 4 bases from V and 12 bases from J, the junction contained 9 bases not matched to a gene. The CDR3 spans 15 residues. The CDR3: CASSTGLAGGTLQFS. The CDR3 nucleotides read TGTGCCAGCAGCACCGGACTAGCGGGGGGCACATTGCAGTTCTCC.

In regard to this clonotype: This may be a read error: a much more frequent sequence differs by one nucleotide. V gene TRBV10-1 combines with J gene TRBJ2-7; the D is unclear. Germline lookup yields CDR1 WNHNN and CDR2 SYGVQD (reference sequence). CDR3 length: 12 amino acids. With 3 bases removed from V and 6 bases from J, the gap between germline ends came to 9 bases. CDR3 loop: CASSDGPCEQYF. The CDR3 nucleotides read TGCGCCAGCAGTGACGGACCCTGCGAGCAGTACTTC.

This clonotype appeared a few times. The DNA for the CDR3 is TGTGCCAGCAGTTCCCGGGACAGGGGTAAAGCGCAGTACTTC. Its protein is CASSSRDRGKAQYF. V and J are TRBV6-5 and TRBJ2-7; TRBD1 agrees at 10 bases. The V segment lost 4 bases and the J segment 9 bases; nucleotides outside the gene matches: 9. The length of the CDR3 is 14 residues. Germline CDR1 MNHEY, CDR2 SVGAGI.

The rearrangement uses TRBV7-8 and TRBJ1-2; TRBD1 matches at 7 bases. The CDR3 runs to 15 residues. Trimming at V came to 4 bases and at J to 4 bases, leaving 9 bases not matched to a gene. Germline CDR1 SGHVS, CDR2 FQNEAQ. CDR3: CASSSETGQSYGYTF. The CDR3, as DNA: TGTGCCAGCAGCTCAGAGACGGGACAGTCCTATGGCTACACCTTC.

This clonotype was observed a few times. CDR3 DNA sequence: TGCGCCAGCAGCTCTCCGACTAGATCCAGCGAGCAGTACTTC. Amino acid sequence: CASSSPTRSSEQYF. The chain combines TRBV5-1 with TRBJ2-7; perhaps TRBD2 as D (6 bases). The germline CDR1 and CDR2 sequences are SGHRS and YFSETQ. The CDR3 spans 14 residues. The V end was cut by 3 bases, the J end by 6 bases, with 16 bases between.

The chain links TRBV13 to TRBJ1-1, with 8 bases lining up with TRBD1. The CDR3 length is 15 residues. V trimming: 5 bases; J trimming: 1 base; junction bases outside the gene matches: 6. The germline V gene encodes CDR1 PRHDT and CDR2 FYEKMQ (reference sequence). The CDR3: CASSPRGTGNTEAFF. CDR3 nucleotide sequence: TGTGCCAGCAGCCCGCGCGGGACAGGGAACACTGAAGCTTTCTTT.

At least ten counts were recorded for this clonotype. The junction and the germline gene differ at one end; a read error may be behind it. V is TRBV12-5 and J is TRBJ2-3; TRBD1 might be the D (6 bases). CDR1 and CDR2 (germline): LGHNT, FRNRAP. The CDR3 consists of 17 residues. CDR3 in amino acids: CASGLGHRVKSTHTQYF. CDR3 bases: TGTGCTAGTGGTTTGGGCCACAGGGTGAAGAGCACACATACGCAGTATTTT.